Listed below are T cell receptor beta chains from one sample, sequenced in a study of shared clonotypes between healthy human individuals. Profiling relied on immunoSEQ multiplex PCR, and the TCRdb table lists in-frame clones only, not all of them. The sample contains about 96,000 clones, more than 45% of which appear only once. Sample: PBMCs. The receptor source for this set is a woman aged 40 to 49 in good health. Some clones in this sample may be carry-over from other donors' samples. Each CDR3 is given without its conserved first and last residue. D genes are given only for firm matches.

D gene	V gene	J gene	CDR3 protein
.	TRBV30	TRBJ2-6	AWGGPSGANVLT
.	TRBV30	TRBJ1-1	AWKRQSEAF
TRBD1	TRBV9	TRBJ2-7	ASSALIGQGEQQY
.	TRBV6-5	TRBJ1-3	ASSYGNTIY
TRBD1	TRBV28	TRBJ1-2	ASSLGQGAGGYT
.	TRBV19	TRBJ2-3	ASSMSGTDTQY
.	TRBV5-1	TRBJ2-5	ASSSAGAKETQY
.	TRBV13	TRBJ2-1	ASSLAGKDEQF
.	TRBV30	TRBJ2-7	AWRVTAYEQY
TRBD1	TRBV29-1	TRBJ2-1	SVETGEQF
.	TRBV29-1	TRBJ1-1	SVERQGGTEAF
.	TRBV7-9	TRBJ1-1	ASSRLGQGDTEAF
.	TRBV30	TRBJ1-1	AWSKYRNTEAF
TRBD1	TRBV2	TRBJ1-1	ASSNGQGANTEAF
.	TRBV15	TRBJ2-1	ATSRDRGVEQF
.	TRBV30	TRBJ2-7	AWSVPGSYEQY
.	TRBV18	TRBJ2-3	ASSPQGASTDTQY
.	TRBV10-3	TRBJ1-1	AISAPGHSNTEAF
.	TRBV4-2	TRBJ1-1	ASSQARNTEAF
.	TRBV12-2	TRBJ1-4	ACQTRNEKLF
.	TRBV29-1	TRBJ2-3	SALYPLSTDTQY
.	TRBV20-1	TRBJ2-7	SASRRDEQY
.	TRBV10-2	TRBJ1-1	ASSNSARSEAF
.	TRBV18	TRBJ1-5	ASSPRQGNQPQH
.	TRBV7-9	TRBJ2-7	ASSSWGRAVGEQY
TRBD1	TRBV19	TRBJ1-2	ASSIPTGEVGYT
TRBD1	TRBV6-1	TRBJ2-7	ASRTDRGRYEQY
.	TRBV5-1	TRBJ1-3	ASSLDSASGNTIY
.	TRBV6-6	TRBJ1-5	ASSKEANQPQH
TRBD2	TRBV30	TRBJ2-5	AWPSRTSGRFPSRDETQY
.	TRBV18	TRBJ2-1	ASSPPMGGNEQF